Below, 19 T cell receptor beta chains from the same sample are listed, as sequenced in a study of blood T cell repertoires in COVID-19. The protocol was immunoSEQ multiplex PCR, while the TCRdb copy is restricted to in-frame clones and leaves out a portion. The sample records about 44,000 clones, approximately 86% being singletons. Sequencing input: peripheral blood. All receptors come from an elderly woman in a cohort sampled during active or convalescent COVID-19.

The CDR3 nucleotides read TGTGCCAGCAGCTGGCGGGAAGAAAACAATGAGCAGTTCTTC. Translation: CASSWREENNEQFF. The rearrangement uses TRBV4-2 and TRBJ2-1; possible D gene TRBD2, 6 bases. The germline CDR1 and CDR2 sequences are LGHNA and YNFKEQ. V lost 5 bases, J lost 5 bases, and 13 bases lay in between. This CDR3 has 14 residues.

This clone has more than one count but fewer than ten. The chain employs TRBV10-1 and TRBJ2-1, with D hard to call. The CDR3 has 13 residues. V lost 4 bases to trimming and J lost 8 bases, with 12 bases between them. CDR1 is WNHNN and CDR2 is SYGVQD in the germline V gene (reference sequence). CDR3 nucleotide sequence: TGCGCCAGCAGTGTACTCCCAGGCGATGAGCAGTTCTTC. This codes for CASSVLPGDEQFF.

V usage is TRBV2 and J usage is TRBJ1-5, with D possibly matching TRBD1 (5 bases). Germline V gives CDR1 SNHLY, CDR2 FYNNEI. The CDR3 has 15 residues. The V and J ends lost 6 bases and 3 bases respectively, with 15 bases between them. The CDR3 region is CASRGGLLNNQPQHF. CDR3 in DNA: TGTGCCAGCAGGGGGGGACTTCTTAACAATCAGCCCCAGCATTTT.

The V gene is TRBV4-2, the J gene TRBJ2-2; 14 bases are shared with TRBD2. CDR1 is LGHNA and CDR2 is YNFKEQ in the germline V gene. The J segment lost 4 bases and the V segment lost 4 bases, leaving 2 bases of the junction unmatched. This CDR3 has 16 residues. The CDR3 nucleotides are TGTGCCAGCAGCCTAGGGACTAGCGGGGGCACCGGGGAGCTGTTTTTT. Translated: CASSLGTSGGTGELFF.

In DNA, the CDR3 is TGTGCCAGCAGCGTAAACGCGTACAATGAGCAGTTCTTC. This sequence encodes CASSVNAYNEQFF. The genes are TRBV9 and TRBJ2-1; D call uncertain. V lost 1 base to trimming and J lost 4 bases, with 6 bases between them. Germline CDR1 and CDR2: SGDLS and YYNGEE. This CDR3 is 13 amino acids long.

The CDR3 DNA follows: TGTGCCAGTAGTATAGACGAGGGTCGGTACAATGAGCAGTTCTTC. Protein: CASSIDEGRYNEQFF. J is TRBJ2-1 and V is TRBV19; D is perhaps TRBD2 (5 bases). Trimming stripped 0 bases from V and 4 bases from J, with 10 bases between. The CDR3 consists of 15 residues. Germline loops: CDR1 LNHDA, CDR2 SQIVND (reference sequence).

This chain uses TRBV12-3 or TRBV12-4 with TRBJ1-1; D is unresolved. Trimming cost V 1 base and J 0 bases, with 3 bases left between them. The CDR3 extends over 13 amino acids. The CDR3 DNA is TGTGCCAGCAGTTTAGGGCTGAACACTGAAGCTTTCTTT. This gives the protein CASSLGLNTEAFF.

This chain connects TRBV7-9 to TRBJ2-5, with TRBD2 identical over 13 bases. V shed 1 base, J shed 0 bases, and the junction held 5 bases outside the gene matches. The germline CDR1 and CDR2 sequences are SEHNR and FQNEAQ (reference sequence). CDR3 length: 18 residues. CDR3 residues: CASSLGLAGGSYQETQYF. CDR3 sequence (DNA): TGTGCCAGCAGCTTAGGACTAGCGGGGGGATCTTACCAAGAGACCCAGTACTTC.

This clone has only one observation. The CDR3 coding sequence is TGTGCCAGTAAGCCGGAAGCACTAGCACCGTGGGGCTACGAGCAGTACTTC. Protein: CASKPEALAPWGYEQYF. The rearrangement joins TRBV21-1 to TRBJ2-7; the D call TRBD2 from the table was never checked on the DNA. TRBV21-1 is a pseudogene segment. The CDR3 loop spans 17 amino acids.

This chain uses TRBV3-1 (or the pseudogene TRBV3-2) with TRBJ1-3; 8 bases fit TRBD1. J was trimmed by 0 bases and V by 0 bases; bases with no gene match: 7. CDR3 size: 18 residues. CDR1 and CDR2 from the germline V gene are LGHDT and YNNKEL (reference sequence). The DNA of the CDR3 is TGTGCCAGCAGCCAAGAAACCTTCAGGGGGCTCTCTGGAAACACCATATATTTT. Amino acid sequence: CASSQETFRGLSGNTIYF.

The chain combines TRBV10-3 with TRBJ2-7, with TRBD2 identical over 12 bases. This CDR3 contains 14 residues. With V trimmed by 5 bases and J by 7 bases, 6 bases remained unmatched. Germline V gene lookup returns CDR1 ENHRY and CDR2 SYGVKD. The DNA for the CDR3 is TGTGCCATCAGTCTTGCGCTAGCGGGAGGGGAGCAGTACTTC. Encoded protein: CAISLALAGGEQYF.

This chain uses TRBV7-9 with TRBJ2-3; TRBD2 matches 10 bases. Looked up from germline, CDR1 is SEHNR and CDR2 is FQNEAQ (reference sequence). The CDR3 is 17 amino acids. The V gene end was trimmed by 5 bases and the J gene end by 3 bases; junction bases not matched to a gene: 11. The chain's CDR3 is CASSRGIAGGRTDTQYF. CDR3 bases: TGTGCCAGCAGCCGAGGGATAGCGGGGGGAAGGACAGATACGCAGTATTTT.

The CDR3 region is CAWSVYREAFF. In nucleotides, the CDR3 is TGTGCCTGGAGTGTCTACAGGGAAGCTTTCTTT. The chain is built from TRBV30 and TRBJ1-1, with D tentatively TRBD1 (5 bases). This CDR3 has 11 residues. V was pared by 0 bases and J by 8 bases, with 7 bases between. Looked up from germline, CDR1 is GTSNPN and CDR2 is SVGIG (reference sequence).

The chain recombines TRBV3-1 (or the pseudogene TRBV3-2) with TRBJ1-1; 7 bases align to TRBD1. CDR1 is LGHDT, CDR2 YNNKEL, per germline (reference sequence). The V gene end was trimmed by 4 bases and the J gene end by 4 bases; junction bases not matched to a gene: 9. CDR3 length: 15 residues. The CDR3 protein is CASSPRDRESTEAFF. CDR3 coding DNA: TGTGCCAGCAGCCCCCGGGACAGAGAGAGCACTGAAGCTTTCTTT.

Here the CDR3 reads CASRGQGDNSPLHF. CDR3 DNA sequence: TGTGCCAGCAGGGGACAGGGCGATAATTCACCCCTCCACTTT. The chain carries TRBV6-5 and TRBJ1-6; 9 bases line up with TRBD1. CDR1 is MNHEY, CDR2 SVGAGI, per germline. With 6 bases clipped from V and 5 bases from J, the junction kept 2 bases outside the gene matches. This CDR3 contains 14 residues.

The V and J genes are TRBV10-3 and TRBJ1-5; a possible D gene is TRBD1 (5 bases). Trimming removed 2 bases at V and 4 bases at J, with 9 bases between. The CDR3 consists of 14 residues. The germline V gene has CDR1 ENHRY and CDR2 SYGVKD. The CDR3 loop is CAISEEAGNQPQHF. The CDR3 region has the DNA TGTGCCATCAGTGAGGAGGCAGGGAATCAGCCCCAGCATTTT.

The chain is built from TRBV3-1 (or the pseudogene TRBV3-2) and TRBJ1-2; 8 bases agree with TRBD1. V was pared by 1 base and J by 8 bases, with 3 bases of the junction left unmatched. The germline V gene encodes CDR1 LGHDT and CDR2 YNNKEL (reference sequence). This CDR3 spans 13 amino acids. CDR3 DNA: TGTGCCAGCAGCCAAGGGACAGGGAGCGGCTACACCTTC. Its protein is CASSQGTGSGYTF.

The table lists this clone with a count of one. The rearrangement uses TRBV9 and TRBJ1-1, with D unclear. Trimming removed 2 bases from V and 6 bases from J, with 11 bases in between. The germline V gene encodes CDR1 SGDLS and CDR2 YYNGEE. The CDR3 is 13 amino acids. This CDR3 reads CASSVWTASEAFF. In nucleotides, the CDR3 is TGTGCCAGCAGCGTCTGGACTGCCTCTGAAGCTTTCTTT.

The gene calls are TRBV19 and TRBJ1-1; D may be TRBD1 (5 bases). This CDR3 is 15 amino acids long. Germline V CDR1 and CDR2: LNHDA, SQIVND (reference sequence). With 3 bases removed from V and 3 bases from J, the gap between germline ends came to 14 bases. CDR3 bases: TGTGCCAGTAGTATGGGACTGGGATTGGACACTGAAGCTTTCTTT. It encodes CASSMGLGLDTEAFF.